The rows below give T cell receptor beta chains drawn from one sample of a study of T cell responses to AZD1222 COVID-19 vaccine. The protocol was immunoSEQ multiplex PCR, while the TCRdb copy is restricted to in-frame clones and leaves out a portion. The sample has around 130,000 clones; roughly 92% are singletons. This specimen consisted of peripheral blood, obtained on day 0 of AZD1222 vaccination. The receptors derive from an adult in good health. Each CDR3 is given with its conserved first and last residue. Size is omitted from some rows. Given values are once, few, many or a class for expanded clones.

-,TRBV6-2/TRBV6-3,TRBJ1-2,CASSPLSRDYGYTF
-,TRBV15,TRBJ1-2,CATSRDLPRGYGYTF
-,TRBV10-3,TRBJ1-5,CAISGVGQPQHF
-,TRBV12-3/TRBV12-4,TRBJ1-5,CASSSLGTGAQHF
-,TRBV11-3,TRBJ2-1,CASSFGGGGPYNEQFF
-,TRBV7-6,TRBJ2-1,CASSLTSGGAQEQFF
-,TRBV5-8,TRBJ2-3,CASSLVLAGGDTQYF
once,TRBV29-1,TRBJ1-2,CSVEDPRASYGYTF
-,TRBV28,TRBJ1-1,CASTLPGQGMNTEAFF
-,TRBV20-1,TRBJ1-2,CSARYGSLRTF
-,TRBV30,TRBJ2-7,CAWARGDSLEQYF
-,TRBV30,TRBJ1-6,CAWSVGALLTNSPLHF
-,TRBV2,TRBJ1-1,CASSGGAVDFF
-,TRBV25-1,TRBJ2-1,CASREAGVNNEQFF
-,TRBV27,TRBJ2-7,CASSSRLVTGLVYEQYF
-,TRBV6-1,TRBJ2-3,CASSGRRGWDSTDTQYF
-,TRBV19,TRBJ2-1,CASSPDGNNEQFF
-,TRBV5-5,TRBJ1-1,CASSTDSNTEAFF
-,TRBV4-3,TRBJ1-4,CASSQGQTNEKLFF
-,TRBV7-3,TRBJ1-4,CASSPMPTGVGPNEKLFF
-,TRBV18,TRBJ1-5,CASSRDRSNQPQHF
-,TRBV7-3,TRBJ2-7,CASSYPGQSEQYF
-,TRBV2,TRBJ2-7,CASSEWASGSSYEQYF
-,TRBV4-2,TRBJ2-5,CASSPNLGETQYF
-,TRBV19,TRBJ2-1,CASSSEGRARAHEQFF
-,TRBV6-5,TRBJ1-2,CASSYSGGGYGYTF
-,TRBV27,TRBJ1-1,CASSLGIATEAFF
-,TRBV7-6,TRBJ2-3,CASSLLKGHTDTQYF
-,TRBV11-2,TRBJ1-5,CASSLGGGQVNQPQHF
-,TRBV12-3/TRBV12-4,TRBJ2-7,CASSLFGYEQYF
-,TRBV7-6,TRBJ2-3,CASSLATTSGDRTDTQYF
few,TRBV29-1,TRBJ1-1,CSVPTGNTEAFF
-,TRBV9,TRBJ2-5,CASSVGLAGLETQYF
-,TRBV6-5,TRBJ1-5,CASSRQGGSQPQHF
-,TRBV19,TRBJ1-4,CASWSGANEKLFF
once,TRBV28,TRBJ1-5,CASSTVAGWRPQHF
once,TRBV6-5,TRBJ2-2,CASRDRDNTGELFF
-,TRBV6-5,TRBJ1-3,CASSPSGRSGNTIYF
-,TRBV3-1/TRBV3-2,TRBJ1-1,CASSQDTHRAFF
-,TRBV28,TRBJ2-5,CASSFGGNLGQYF
-,TRBV3-1/TRBV3-2,TRBJ2-2,CASSVGTGATGELFF
-,TRBV28,TRBJ1-1,CATRGANTEAFF
-,TRBV19,TRBJ1-2,CASRATGQGLYGYTF
few,TRBV10-1,TRBJ2-7,CASHNWDRAYEQYF
-,TRBV5-6,TRBJ1-6,CASSLGVSDSWSSPLHF
-,TRBV30,TRBJ2-7,CAWSQGFEQYF